The TCR beta chain under discussion was sequenced for a study of patients with pleural tuberculosis. This CDR3 is 13 amino acids long. Germline V gives CDR1 MNHNS, CDR2 SASEGT. TCRdb passed the reads through MiXCR, listing each CDR3 protein once. This sample carries 45,000 to 55,000 distinct CDR3 sequences, around 7% of them seen once, and the ten largest clones take about a sixth. The table lists this clonotype with many counts. The junction differs from germline at one of its ends, possibly a read error. This sequence originates from a human donor with pleural tuberculosis. V is TRBV6-1 and J is TRBJ2-3, with D maybe TRBD1 (5 bases). CDR3 region: CASKRQSTDAQYF. In DNA form, the CDR3 reads TGTGCCAGTAAGCGACAGAGCACAGATGCGCAGTATTTT.